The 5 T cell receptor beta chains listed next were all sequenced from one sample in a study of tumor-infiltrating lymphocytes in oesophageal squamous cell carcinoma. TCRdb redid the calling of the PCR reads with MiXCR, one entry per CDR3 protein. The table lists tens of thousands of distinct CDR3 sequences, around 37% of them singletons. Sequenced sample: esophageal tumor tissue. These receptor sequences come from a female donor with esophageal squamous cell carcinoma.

This CDR3 is CASRVGTNQPQHF. The CDR3 DNA sequence: TGTGCCAGCAGGGTCGGGACGAATCAGCCCCAGCATTTT. The gene calls are TRBV2 and TRBJ1-5; D is possibly TRBD1 (5 bases). Trimming cost V 6 bases and J 4 bases, with 10 bases left between them. CDR3 length: 13 residues. Looked up from germline, CDR1 is SNHLY and CDR2 is FYNNEI.

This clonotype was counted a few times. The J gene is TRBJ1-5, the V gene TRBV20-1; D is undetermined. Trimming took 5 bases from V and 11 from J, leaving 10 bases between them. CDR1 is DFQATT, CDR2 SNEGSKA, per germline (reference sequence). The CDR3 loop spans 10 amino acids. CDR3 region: CSAQDAAQHF. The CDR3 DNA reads TGCAGTGCTCAGGACGCGGCCCAGCATTTT.

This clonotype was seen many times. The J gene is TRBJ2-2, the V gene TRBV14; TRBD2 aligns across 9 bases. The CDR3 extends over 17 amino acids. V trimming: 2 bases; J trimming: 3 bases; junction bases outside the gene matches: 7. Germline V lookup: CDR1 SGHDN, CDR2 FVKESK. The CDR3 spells CASSQLGLAGYTGELFF. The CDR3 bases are TGTGCCAGCAGCCAATTAGGTCTAGCGGGATACACCGGGGAGCTGTTTTTT.

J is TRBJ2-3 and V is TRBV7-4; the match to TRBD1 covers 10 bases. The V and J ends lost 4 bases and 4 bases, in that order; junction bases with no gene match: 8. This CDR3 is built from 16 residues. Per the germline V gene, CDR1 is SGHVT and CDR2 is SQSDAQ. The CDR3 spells CASSWEPGQGSDTQYF. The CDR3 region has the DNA TGTGCCAGCAGCTGGGAACCGGGACAGGGGTCAGATACGCAGTATTTT.

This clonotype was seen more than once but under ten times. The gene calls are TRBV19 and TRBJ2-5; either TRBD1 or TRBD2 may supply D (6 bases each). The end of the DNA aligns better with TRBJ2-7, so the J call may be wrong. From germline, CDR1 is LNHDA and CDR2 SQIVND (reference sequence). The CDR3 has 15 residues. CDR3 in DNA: TGTGCCAGTAGTATTGAAGGGGGGAGGCCCCACGAGCAGTACTTC. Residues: CASSIEGGRPHEQYF.